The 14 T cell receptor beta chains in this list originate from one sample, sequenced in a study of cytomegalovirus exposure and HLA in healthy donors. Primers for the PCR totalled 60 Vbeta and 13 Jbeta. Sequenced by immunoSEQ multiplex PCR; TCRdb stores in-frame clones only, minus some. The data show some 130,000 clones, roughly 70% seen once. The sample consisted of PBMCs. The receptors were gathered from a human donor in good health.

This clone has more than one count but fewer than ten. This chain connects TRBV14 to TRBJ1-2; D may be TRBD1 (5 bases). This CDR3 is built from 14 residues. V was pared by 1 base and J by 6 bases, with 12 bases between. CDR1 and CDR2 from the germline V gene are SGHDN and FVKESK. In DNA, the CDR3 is TGTGCCAGCAGCCAAGGGGCAGGGATCCATGGCTACACCTTC. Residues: CASSQGAGIHGYTF.

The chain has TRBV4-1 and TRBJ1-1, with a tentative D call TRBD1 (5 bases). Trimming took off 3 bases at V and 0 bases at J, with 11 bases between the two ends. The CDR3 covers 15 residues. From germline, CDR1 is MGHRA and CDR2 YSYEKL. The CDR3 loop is CASSQQEGMNTEAFF. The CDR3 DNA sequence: TGCGCCAGCAGCCAGCAGGAGGGGATGAACACTGAAGCTTTCTTT.

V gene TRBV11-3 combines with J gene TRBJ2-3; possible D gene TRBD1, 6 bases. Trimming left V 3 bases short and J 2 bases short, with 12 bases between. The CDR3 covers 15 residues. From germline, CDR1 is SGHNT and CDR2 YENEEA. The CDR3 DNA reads TGTGCCAGCAGCTTTTCTACAGGGAACACAGATACGCAGTATTTT. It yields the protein CASSFSTGNTDTQYF.

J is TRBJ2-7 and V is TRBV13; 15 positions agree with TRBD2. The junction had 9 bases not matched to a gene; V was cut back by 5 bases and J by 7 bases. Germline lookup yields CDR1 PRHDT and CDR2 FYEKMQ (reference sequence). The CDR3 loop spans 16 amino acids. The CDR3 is CASSPGLAGGAEEQYF. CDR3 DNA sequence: TGTGCCAGCAGCCCCGGACTAGCGGGAGGGGCCGAGGAGCAGTACTTC.

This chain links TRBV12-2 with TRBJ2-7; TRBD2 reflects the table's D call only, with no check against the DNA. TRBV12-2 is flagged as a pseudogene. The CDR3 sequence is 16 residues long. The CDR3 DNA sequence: TGTGTAAGTCGCTTAGGAATCGGCGGGAGGGCCGACGAGCAGTACTTC. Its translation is CVSRLGIGGRADEQYF.

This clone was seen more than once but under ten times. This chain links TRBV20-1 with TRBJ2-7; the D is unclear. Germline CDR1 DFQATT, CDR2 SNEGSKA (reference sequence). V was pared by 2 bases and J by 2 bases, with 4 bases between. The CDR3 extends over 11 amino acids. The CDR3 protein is CSARQAYEQYF. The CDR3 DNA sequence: TGCAGTGCTAGACAGGCCTACGAGCAGTACTTC.

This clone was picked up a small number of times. This chain's CDR3 is CSVETGQGPEAFF. In DNA, the CDR3 is TGCAGCGTTGAAACGGGTCAGGGGCCTGAAGCTTTCTTT. The chain is built from TRBV29-1 and TRBJ1-1; D perhaps matches TRBD1 (6 bases). Trimming shortened V by 2 bases and J by 6 bases, and 13 bases separated the two germline ends. Germline CDR1 and CDR2: SQVTM and ANQGSEA. This CDR3 contains 13 residues.

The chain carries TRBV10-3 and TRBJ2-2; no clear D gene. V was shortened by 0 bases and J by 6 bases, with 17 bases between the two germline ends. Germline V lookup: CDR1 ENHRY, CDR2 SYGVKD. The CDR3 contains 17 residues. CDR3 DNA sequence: TGTGCCATCAGTGAGTCGAGAACAGACCCGATTGCCGGGGAGCTGTTTTTT. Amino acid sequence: CAISESRTDPIAGELFF.

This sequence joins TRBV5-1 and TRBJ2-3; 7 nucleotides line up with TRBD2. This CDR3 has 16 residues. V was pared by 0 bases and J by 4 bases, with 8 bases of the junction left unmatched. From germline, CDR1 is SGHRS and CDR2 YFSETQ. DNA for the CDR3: TGCGCCAGCAGCTTGGGACACCCCAGCGGGGCAGATACGCAGTATTTT. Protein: CASSLGHPSGADTQYF.

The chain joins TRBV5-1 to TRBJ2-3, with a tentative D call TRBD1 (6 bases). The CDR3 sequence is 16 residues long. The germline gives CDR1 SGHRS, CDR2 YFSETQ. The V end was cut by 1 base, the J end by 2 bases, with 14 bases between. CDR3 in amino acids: CASSLPGAELTDTQYF. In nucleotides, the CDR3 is TGCGCCAGCAGCTTGCCAGGGGCCGAACTCACAGATACGCAGTATTTT.

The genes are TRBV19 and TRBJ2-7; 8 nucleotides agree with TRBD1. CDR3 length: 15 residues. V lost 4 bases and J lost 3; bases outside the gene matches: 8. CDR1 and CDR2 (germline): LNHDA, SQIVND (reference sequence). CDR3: CASSTETGADYEQYF. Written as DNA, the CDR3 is TGTGCCAGTAGTACCGAGACAGGGGCGGACTACGAGCAGTACTTC.

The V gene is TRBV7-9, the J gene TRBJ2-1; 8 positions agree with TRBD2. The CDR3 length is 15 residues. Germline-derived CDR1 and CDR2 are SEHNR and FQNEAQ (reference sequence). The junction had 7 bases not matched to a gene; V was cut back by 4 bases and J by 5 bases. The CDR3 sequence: CASSSWDSGNNEQFF. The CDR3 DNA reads TGTGCCAGCAGCTCCTGGGATAGCGGGAACAATGAGCAGTTCTTC.

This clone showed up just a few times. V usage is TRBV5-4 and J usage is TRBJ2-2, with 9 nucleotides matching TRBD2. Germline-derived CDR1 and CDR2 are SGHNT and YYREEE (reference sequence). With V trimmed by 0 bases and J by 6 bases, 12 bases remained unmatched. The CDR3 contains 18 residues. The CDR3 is CASSLGGLGGRASGELFF. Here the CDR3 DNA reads TGTGCCAGCAGCTTGGGGGGGCTTGGCGGGAGGGCCTCCGGGGAGCTGTTTTTT.

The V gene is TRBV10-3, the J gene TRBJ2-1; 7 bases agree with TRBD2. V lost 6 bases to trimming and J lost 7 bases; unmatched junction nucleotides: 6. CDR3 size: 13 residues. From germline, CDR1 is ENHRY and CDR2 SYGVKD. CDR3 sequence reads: CAISRGRGNEQFF. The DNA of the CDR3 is TGTGCCATCAGCCGCGGGAGAGGGAATGAGCAGTTCTTC.